A selection of T cell receptor beta chains follows, all from one sample in a study of cytomegalovirus exposure and HLA in healthy donors. Libraries were prepared by immunoSEQ multiplex PCR; TCRdb keeps only in-frame clonotypes and omits some of them. The table lists a few hundred thousand clones, roughly 87% of them singletons. Sequenced sample: PBMCs. Every receptor here comes from a man under 40 in good health and CMV-seronegative. The CDR3 runs from the conserved cysteine through the conserved F or W. D genes are given only for firm matches. The size of a clone is reported for some rows only, either as once, few or many, or as a class for expanded clones.

j_call v_call d_call clone_size cdr3_aa cdr3_nt
TRBJ2-3 TRBV9 - - CASSLRGPTDTQYF TGTGCCAGCAGCCTGCGGGGGCCGACAGATACGCAGTATTTT
TRBJ2-5 TRBV5-4 TRBD1 few CASSQTGKETQYF TGTGCCAGCAGCCAGACAGGGAAGGAGACCCAGTACTTC
TRBJ2-2 TRBV6-1 - - CASSPQGYTGELFF TGTGCCAGCAGTCCTCAGGGTTACACCGGGGAGCTGTTTTTT
TRBJ2-3 TRBV7-2 - - CASSLVDYPTDTQYF TGTGCCAGCAGCTTAGTTGACTACCCCACAGATACGCAGTATTTT
TRBJ1-1 TRBV6-6 - - CASSYGPNTEAFF TGTGCCAGCAGTTACGGGCCGAACACTGAAGCTTTCTTT
TRBJ1-6 TRBV7-2 TRBD1 - CASSLVGQGTSPLHF TGTGCCAGCAGCTTAGTAGGACAGGGAACTTCACCCCTCCACTTT
TRBJ2-7 TRBV11-2 TRBD2 - CASSATSGGTSSYEQYF TGTGCCAGCAGCGCGACTAGCGGGGGGACGAGCTCCTACGAGCAGTACTTC
TRBJ2-5 TRBV28 - - CASSLGRLPFQETQYF TGTGCCAGCAGTTTAGGGAGGTTACCGTTCCAAGAGACCCAGTACTTC
TRBJ1-5 TRBV5-4 - - CASSLDPGNQPQHF TGTGCCAGCAGCTTGGATCCCGGGAATCAGCCCCAGCATTTT
TRBJ2-2 TRBV7-9 TRBD1 - CAQGANTGELFF TGTGCTCAGGGGGCAAACACCGGGGAGCTGTTTTTT
TRBJ1-4 TRBV4-2 - - CASSSQTYSEGEKLFF TGTGCCAGCAGCTCGCAGACTTACTCCGAGGGAGAAAAACTGTTTTTT
TRBJ1-1 TRBV5-1 TRBD1 - CASFRDRGTEAFF TGCGCCAGCTTCCGGGACAGGGGGACTGAAGCTTTCTTT
TRBJ2-7 TRBV7-2 - - CASSLEGARQYF TGTGCCAGCAGCTTAGAAGGAGCCCGGCAGTACTTC
TRBJ1-6 TRBV6-6 - - CASSPGEGKNNSPLHF TGTGCCAGCAGCCCCGGGGAGGGGAAGAATAATTCACCCCTCCACTTT
TRBJ2-5 TRBV11-2 TRBD1 - CASSRDRQETQYF TGTGCCAGCAGCCGGGACAGACAAGAGACCCAGTACTTC
TRBJ1-5 TRBV6-1 - few CASSDRSNQPQHF TGTGCCAGCAGCGACAGAAGCAATCAGCCCCAGCATTTT
TRBJ1-2 TRBV5-6 TRBD1 - CASSTQGTRTYGYTF TGTGCCAGCAGTACACAGGGGACCCGTACCTATGGCTACACCTTC
TRBJ2-7 TRBV29-1 TRBD1 - CSVTTGPEQYF TGCAGCGTGACGACAGGGCCCGAGCAGTACTTC
TRBJ2-7 TRBV6-5 TRBD1 - CASSLDRGVRNEQYF TGTGCCAGCAGCCTCGACAGGGGAGTTCGTAACGAGCAGTACTTC
TRBJ1-6 TRBV5-3 TRBD1 - CARSLGRQGNSPLHF TGTGCCAGAAGCTTGGGCCGACAGGGGAACTCACCCCTCCACTTT
TRBJ2-7 TRBV15 - - CATRTGGLNSYEQYF TGTGCCACCAGAACAGGGGGACTAAACTCCTACGAGCAGTACTTC
TRBJ1-2 TRBV5-4 - - CASSFGIRESYTF TGTGCCAGCAGCTTTGGGATCCGGGAAAGTTACACCTTC
TRBJ1-1 TRBV5-1 TRBD1 few CASSFPGTGVAEAFF TGCGCCAGCAGCTTCCCCGGGACAGGGGTCGCTGAAGCTTTCTTT
TRBJ1-4 TRBV30 TRBD1 - CAWSAGTGTEKLFF TGTGCCTGGAGTGCCGGGACAGGAACTGAAAAACTGTTTTTT
TRBJ2-3 TRBV2 - - CASNRDKTYTQYF TGTGCCAGCAACCGGGACAAAACTTATACGCAGTATTTT
TRBJ2-5 TRBV4-2 TRBD2 - CASSQDHMGGVETQYF TGTGCCAGCAGCCAAGATCACATGGGGGGGGTAGAGACCCAGTACTTC
TRBJ1-1 TRBV6-5 TRBD1 - CASSPYRGGTEAFF TGTGCCAGCAGCCCTTACAGGGGGGGGACTGAAGCTTTCTTT
TRBJ2-1 TRBV5-4 TRBD1 - CASSFRDRGPAYNEQFF TGTGCCAGCAGCTTCAGGGACAGAGGACCGGCCTACAATGAGCAGTTCTTC
TRBJ1-4 TRBV19 - once CASADRVTNEKLFF TGTGCCAGTGCGGACAGAGTAACTAATGAAAAACTGTTTTTT
TRBJ1-5 TRBV7-9 TRBD1 - CASSDRTGGPGQPQHF TGTGCCAGCAGCGATAGGACAGGGGGTCCTGGTCAGCCCCAGCATTTT
TRBJ1-6 TRBV14 - - CASSLRGASYNSPLHF TGTGCCAGCTCGCTACGGGGGGCATCCTATAATTCACCCCTCCACTTT
TRBJ1-1 TRBV5-1 - - CASRLETPTEAFF TGCGCCAGCAGACTGGAGACTCCCACTGAAGCTTTCTTT
TRBJ2-7 TRBV7-6 - - CASSNPAGEQYF TGTGCCAGCAGCAATCCCGCGGGGGAGCAGTACTTC
TRBJ1-2 TRBV19 TRBD1 - CASRRSSGTGDAYGYTF TGTGCCAGTAGGAGATCATCCGGGACAGGGGATGCCTATGGCTACACCTTC
TRBJ1-1 TRBV28 TRBD1 - CASRSGNRGTEAFF TGTGCCAGCAGATCAGGGAACAGGGGCACTGAAGCTTTCTTT
TRBJ1-4 TRBV11-2 - - CASSSLEGQREKLFF TGTGCCAGCAGCTCACTTGAGGGACAACGGGAAAAACTGTTTTTT
TRBJ1-1 TRBV18 - once CASSRLGVLNTEAFF TGTGCCAGCTCACGACTAGGGGTATTGAACACTGAAGCTTTCTTT
TRBJ2-6 TRBV5-1 - - CASSLVAGSGANVLTF TGCGCCAGCAGCTTGGTAGCTGGGTCTGGGGCCAACGTCCTGACTTTC
TRBJ1-1 TRBV4-1 - - CASSYPGTLDTEAFF TGCGCCAGCAGCTATCCAGGGACACTAGACACTGAAGCTTTCTTT
TRBJ1-1 TRBV7-2 TRBD1 - CASSLRTGNTEAFF TGTGCCAGCAGCCTCCGGACAGGGAACACTGAAGCTTTCTTT